Listed here is a single TCR beta chain. Only in-frame clones appear in the TCRdb table, and some are missing; sequencing was by immunoSEQ multiplex PCR. The sample lists around 500,000 clones, 70% to 90% seen once, with approximately 2.9% in the top ten. These data are taken from a study of blood T cell repertoires in COVID-19. Study-level information: Samples of COVID-19 (acute and convalescent) were obtained from the United States, Italy and Spain.

The ends were cut back, 5 bases at V and 7 bases at J, with 17 bases in the middle. This CDR3 contains 14 residues. Germline V gene sequence: CDR1 LNHNV, CDR2 YYDKDF (reference sequence). The receptor was derived from a human donor in a cohort sampled during active COVID-19. The sample was peripheral blood. The genes are TRBV15 and TRBJ1-2; D possibly corresponds to TRBD1 (5 bases). The CDR3 sequence: CATSDGAGISGYTF. The CDR3 DNA reads as TGTGCCACCAGCGATGGGGCAGGGATCTCTGGCTACACCTTC.